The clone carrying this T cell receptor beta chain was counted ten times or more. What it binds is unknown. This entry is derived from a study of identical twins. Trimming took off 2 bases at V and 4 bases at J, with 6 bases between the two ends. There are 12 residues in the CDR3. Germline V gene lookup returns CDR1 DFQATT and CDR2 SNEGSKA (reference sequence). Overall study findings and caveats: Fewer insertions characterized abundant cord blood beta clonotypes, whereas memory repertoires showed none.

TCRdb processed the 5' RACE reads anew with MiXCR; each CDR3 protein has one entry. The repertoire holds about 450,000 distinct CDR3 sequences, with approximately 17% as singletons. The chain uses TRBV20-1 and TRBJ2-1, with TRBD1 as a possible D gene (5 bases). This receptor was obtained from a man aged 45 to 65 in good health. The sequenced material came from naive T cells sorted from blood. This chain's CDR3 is CSARRGYNEQFF. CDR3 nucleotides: TGCAGTGCTAGAAGGGGATACAATGAGCAGTTCTTC.